A selection of T cell receptor beta chains follows, all from one sample in a study of vaccination effects on CD4 cells after COVID-19. These TCRs' antigens remain unknown. Measured with immunoSEQ multiplex PCR; TCRdb has only the in-frame clones, and not every one. The sample has some 69,000 clones; 60% to 75% are singletons. The source was CD4+ T cells from PBMCs cultured with HCoV-NL63 spike peptides, collected before COVID-19 vaccination. The origin of the receptors is a human donor who received a COVID-19 vaccine. Both conserved end residues are part of each CDR3. D genes are given only for firm matches. Not all rows give a size; the values are once, few, many and, for expanded clones, a class.

V gene	J gene	clone size	D gene	CDR3 protein	CDR3 DNA
TRBV18	TRBJ1-1	NA	NA	CASSPGMVNTEAFF	TGTGCCAGCTCACCAGGGATGGTAAACACTGAAGCTTTCTTT
TRBV6-2/TRBV6-3	TRBJ1-1	NA	NA	CASSPSSGRAEAFF	TGTGCCAGCAGTCCCTCATCGGGGAGGGCTGAAGCTTTCTTT
TRBV27	TRBJ2-5	NA	TRBD2	CASTGPGGSRETQYF	TGTGCCAGCACCGGTCCGGGGGGTTCAAGGGAGACCCAGTACTTC
TRBV30	TRBJ2-3	NA	TRBD1	CAWSLDRATQYF	TGTGCCTGGAGTCTCGACAGGGCGACGCAGTATTTT
TRBV28	TRBJ1-4	NA	NA	CASSRPGASNEKLFF	TGTGCCAGCAGCAGACCAGGGGCTTCTAATGAAAAACTGTTTTTT
TRBV28	TRBJ1-5	NA	TRBD1	CASRPGTGGRQPQHF	TGTGCCAGCAGACCCGGGACAGGGGGGCGACAGCCCCAGCATTTT
TRBV24-1	TRBJ2-3	NA	NA	CATSVRATSTDTQYF	TGTGCCACCAGTGTCCGGGCTACTAGCACAGATACGCAGTATTTT
TRBV28	TRBJ1-4	NA	NA	CASSLHTPGGKLFF	TGTGCCAGCAGTTTGCACACCCCTGGGGGAAAACTGTTTTTT
TRBV10-3	TRBJ2-3	NA	NA	CAISDSGDTQYF	TGTGCCATCAGTGATAGTGGAGATACGCAGTATTTT
TRBV18	TRBJ1-6	NA	NA	CASSPTDRDSPLHF	TGTGCCAGCTCACCGACTGACAGAGATTCACCCCTCCACTTT
TRBV5-1	TRBJ1-2	NA	NA	CASSFQVEARNYGYTF	TGCGCCAGCAGCTTCCAGGTTGAGGCGCGAAACTATGGCTACACCTTC
TRBV9	TRBJ2-5	NA	NA	CASSVGYGPGLGETQYF	TGTGCCAGCAGCGTAGGTTATGGACCCGGGCTGGGAGAGACCCAGTACTTC
TRBV7-9	TRBJ2-5	NA	TRBD2	CASSLGSTSGATEETQYF	TGTGCCAGCAGCTTGGGGTCGACTAGCGGGGCCACAGAAGAGACCCAGTACTTC
TRBV2	TRBJ1-2	NA	TRBD1	CASSELRAGTVYGYTF	TGTGCCAGCAGTGAACTACGAGCTGGGACAGTCTATGGCTACACCTTC
TRBV24-1	TRBJ2-5	NA	TRBD2	CATSGGGYQETQYF	TGTGCCACCAGCGGGGGGGGATATCAAGAGACCCAGTACTTC
TRBV6-1	TRBJ1-2	NA	NA	CASSELANYGYTF	TGTGCCAGCAGTGAGTTAGCTAACTATGGCTACACCTTC
TRBV28	TRBJ2-2	NA	TRBD2	CASSSISGTSSGELFF	TGTGCCAGCAGTTCGATTAGCGGGACTAGCAGCGGGGAGCTGTTTTTT
TRBV10-3	TRBJ1-2	once	TRBD1	CAISERTGGYGYTF	TGTGCCATCAGTGAGCGGACAGGGGGCTATGGCTACACCTTC
TRBV19	TRBJ1-4	NA	NA	CASSIGGREKLFF	TGTGCCAGTAGTATCGGGGGACGCGAAAAACTGTTTTTT
TRBV10-2	TRBJ2-6	few	TRBD2	CASSEIGRGALSGANVLTF	TGCGCCAGCAGTGAGATAGGGCGGGGGGCCCTCTCTGGGGCCAACGTCCTGACTTTC
TRBV7-9	TRBJ2-5	NA	NA	CASSPTPGGETQYF	TGTGCCAGCAGCCCGACCCCAGGAGGTGAGACCCAGTACTTC
TRBV2	TRBJ2-5	once	NA	CASLDWIKETQYF	TGTGCCAGCTTAGACTGGATCAAAGAGACCCAGTACTTC
TRBV5-6	TRBJ1-4	NA	NA	CASSLQGTPRGLFF	TGTGCCAGCAGCTTACAGGGTACTCCCCGAGGACTGTTTTTT
TRBV6-2/TRBV6-3	TRBJ2-3	once	NA	CASSYSAIKQYTDTQYF	TGTGCCAGCAGTTACTCGGCGATCAAACAATACACAGATACGCAGTATTTT
TRBV2	TRBJ2-1	few	NA	CASSEARAGVEQFF	TGTGCCAGCAGTGAAGCGCGGGCAGGGGTCGAGCAGTTCTTC
TRBV11-2	TRBJ2-3	once	TRBD2	CASSLSNRGLAGADTQYF	TGTGCCAGCAGCTTATCAAACCGGGGACTAGCGGGGGCCGATACGCAGTATTTT
TRBV2	TRBJ2-2	NA	NA	CASRASSTAEPGELFF	TGTGCCAGCAGAGCCTCTAGTACAGCTGAGCCCGGGGAGCTGTTTTTT
TRBV12-5	TRBJ2-2	NA	NA	CASGLGTLGGTGELFF	TGTGCTAGTGGTTTAGGGACTTTGGGGGGCACCGGGGAGCTGTTTTTT
TRBV2	TRBJ2-6	NA	NA	CASSAIGANVLTF	TGTGCCAGCAGTGCTATTGGGGCCAACGTCCTGACTTTC
TRBV9	TRBJ1-1	NA	TRBD1	CASSVGTGGLNTEAFF	TGTGCCAGCAGCGTCGGGACAGGGGGATTGAACACTGAAGCTTTCTTT
TRBV7-3	TRBJ2-5	few	TRBD1	CASSQGQGETQYF	TGTGCCAGCAGCCAGGGACAGGGGGAGACCCAGTACTTC
TRBV6-2/TRBV6-3	TRBJ2-5	NA	NA	CASSYFGTGSETQYF	TGTGCCAGCAGTTACTTCGGCACGGGGTCTGAGACCCAGTACTTC
TRBV7-8	TRBJ1-5	NA	NA	CASSSRGYGNQPQHF	TGTGCCAGCAGCTCTAGGGGTTATGGCAATCAGCCCCAGCATTTT
TRBV5-1	TRBJ2-1	NA	TRBD2	CASRWIAGSSYNEQFF	TGCGCCAGCAGGTGGATAGCGGGGAGCTCCTACAATGAGCAGTTCTTC
TRBV7-6	TRBJ2-5	NA	NA	CASSLAARQPQRGPGAQYF	TGTGCCAGCAGCTTAGCGGCCCGACAACCCCAGCGGGGCCCAGGGGCCCAGTACTTC
TRBV6-5	TRBJ2-2	NA	NA	CAFGEDRKTGELFF	TGTGCCTTCGGGGAGGACAGGAAGACCGGGGAGCTGTTTTTT
TRBV5-1	TRBJ1-1	NA	TRBD1	CASSLEGTVYEAFF	TGCGCCAGCAGCTTGGAAGGGACAGTCTATGAAGCTTTCTTT
TRBV5-4	TRBJ2-1	NA	NA	CASSLGGAVYNEQFF	TGTGCCAGCAGCTTGGGGGGGGCCGTCTACAATGAGCAGTTCTTC
TRBV7-3	TRBJ2-1	NA	NA	CASSPPGADNEQFF	TGTGCCAGCAGCCCCCCCGGGGCGGACAATGAGCAGTTCTTC
TRBV9	TRBJ2-3	NA	TRBD2	CASSGLAGDTQYF	TGTGCCAGCAGCGGTCTAGCGGGGGATACGCAGTATTTT
TRBV4-2	TRBJ2-3	NA	NA	CASSLGLLTDTQYF	TGTGCCAGCAGCCTGGGACTTCTCACAGATACGCAGTATTTT
TRBV5-6	TRBJ2-5	NA	NA	CASSPAGLRETQYF	TGTGCCAGCAGTCCGGCAGGTCTTAGAGAGACCCAGTACTTC
TRBV4-1	TRBJ1-5	once	NA	CASSQGEDRVQPQHF	TGCGCCAGCAGCCAAGGGGAAGACAGAGTCCAGCCCCAGCATTTT